This T cell receptor (beta chain) was documented in a study of T cells in Graves' hyperthyroidism and ophthalmopathy. Graves' hyperthyroidism showing no ophthalmopathy progression within 18 months was considered stable. Criteria for exclusion of patients were uncontrolled infection, other autoimmune disease, pregnancy or lactation. Diagnosis relied on clinical symptoms, serum thyroxine and TRAb, thyroid ultrasound and orbital computed tomography. Under 12 ml fresh peripheral blood yielded the PBMCs. With regard to this clonotype: Compared with germline, one end of the junction differs, possibly owing to a read error.

This CDR3 is built from 11 residues. CDR1 PRHDT and CDR2 FYEKMQ come from the germline V gene (reference sequence). It was RNA transcripts that yielded the amplified TCR beta CDR3 regions. A set of HTBI primers served as the primers for a first-round RT-PCR of the TCR CDR3. Via MiXCR, TCRdb re-called the multiplex PCR reads, giving one row per CDR3 protein. The top ten clones hold roughly 16% of a sample with approximately 640,000 distinct CDR3 sequences, roughly 17% of them seen once. This clonotype originated in a man aged 45-65 years with Graves' hyperthyroidism. The chain uses TRBV13 and TRBJ2-5; tentatively, D is TRBD2 (6 bases). The specimen was blood. Here the CDR3 reads CASSMGLPLNF. CDR3 bases: TGTGCCAGCAGCATGGGACTGCCCTTGAACTTC. Variable domain in full (rest from reference TRBV13 and TRBJ2-5): AAGVIQSPRHLIKEKRETATLKCYPIPRHDTVYWYQQGPGQDPQFLISFYEKMQSDKGSIPDRFSAQQFSDYHSELNMSSLELGDSALYFCASSMGLPLNFGPGTRLLVL.